The sample holds a few counts of the clone carrying this T cell receptor (beta chain). TCRdb's copy holds only in-frame clones and misses some; the assay was immunoSEQ multiplex PCR. The top ten hold less than 35% of the sample, which has 20,000 to 30,000 clones, around 90% seen once. Treatment described: preoperative locoregional IRX-2 cytokine immunotherapy. Patients received preoperative, locoregional IRX-2 cytokine immunotherapy in a phase Ib study. This specimen belongs to a study of preoperative IRX-2 immunotherapy in early breast cancer. Germline-derived CDR1 and CDR2 are SGDLS and YYNGEE. The CDR3 contains 13 residues. V lost 0 bases and J lost 5, with 9 bases in between.

The sample here was tumor tissue, taken after IRX-2 immunotherapy. This receptor was identified in a human donor with breast cancer. The rearrangement uses TRBV9 and TRBJ2-7; no clear D. CDR3 sequence: CASSVAQDDEQYF. DNA of the CDR3: TGTGCCAGCAGCGTAGCTCAGGACGACGAGCAGTACTTC.